These 23 T cell receptor beta chains were sequenced from one sample in a study of blood T cell repertoires in COVID-19. The data were produced by immunoSEQ multiplex PCR, yet TCRdb's version contains in-frame clones alone and is incomplete. There are over 110,000 clones in the sample; about 70% occur only once, and 13% lies in the top ten. Sequencing was done on a sample of peripheral blood. These receptors were collected from an elderly man with acute or convalescent COVID-19.

The rearrangement links TRBV11-2 to TRBJ2-3, with a possible D match to TRBD2 (5 bases). The CDR3 extends over 13 amino acids. Germline assignment: CDR1 SGHAT and CDR2 FQNNGV. The V and J ends lost 4 bases and 3 bases respectively, with 8 bases between them. The CDR3 sequence: CASSSPGTDTQYF. The CDR3 bases are TGTGCCAGCAGCTCCCCGGGGACAGATACGCAGTATTTT. The full variable domain, with the rest looked up from reference TRBV11-2 and TRBJ2-3, is EAGVAQSPRYKIIEKRQSVAFWCNPISGHATLYWYQQILGQGPKLLIQFQNNGVVDDSQLPKDRFSAERLKGVDSTLKIQPAKLEDSAVYLCASSSPGTDTQYFGPGTRLTVL.

This chain connects TRBV11-2 to TRBJ2-5, with 7 positions matching TRBD2. V trimming: 5 bases; J trimming: 0 bases; junction bases outside the gene matches: 6. The CDR3 runs 15 residues. Germline lookup yields CDR1 SGHAT and CDR2 FQNNGV. The DNA of the CDR3 is TGTGCCAGCAGCACTGTGGGGGGGGACCAAGAGACCCAGTACTTC. Translating it yields CASSTVGGDQETQYF.

The chain couples TRBV5-1 to TRBJ2-7, with 8 bases that match TRBD1. The germline V gene has CDR1 SGHRS and CDR2 YFSETQ. CDR3 size: 14 residues. V was pared by 5 bases and J by 5 bases, with 9 bases of the junction left unmatched. The CDR3 coding sequence is TGCGCCAGCAGACAGGGGGTGTTTTCGGACGAGCAGTACTTC. Encoded protein: CASRQGVFSDEQYF.

The rearrangement joins TRBV19 to TRBJ2-6; D unclear. V lost 3 bases, J lost 2 bases, and 11 bases lay in between. This CDR3 contains 16 residues. Germline lookup yields CDR1 LNHDA and CDR2 SQIVND (reference sequence). In nucleotides, the CDR3 is TGTGCCAGTAGTATTGAGAGGCGAACTGGGGCCAACGTCCTGACTTTC. The encoded protein is CASSIERRTGANVLTF.

The chain combines TRBV6-5 with TRBJ2-2; 8 positions match TRBD1. CDR1 is MNHEY, CDR2 SVGAGI, per germline. This CDR3 comprises 13 residues. The chain's CDR3 is CARGQEGTGELFF. CDR3 DNA: TGTGCACGGGGACAGGAGGGCACCGGGGAGCTGTTTTTT.

This clone was observed a few times. The chain carries TRBV18 and TRBJ1-6, with a possible D match to TRBD1 (5 bases). The germline V gene has CDR1 KGHSH and CDR2 LQKENI. The CDR3 has 15 amino acids. Trimming removed 8 bases from V and 0 bases from J, with 11 bases in between. The CDR3 nucleotides read TGTGCCAGCCGGGACTCAGGCTCCTATAATTCACCCCTCCACTTT. Amino acid sequence: CASRDSGSYNSPLHF.

In its sample, this clone was seen many times. The V gene is TRBV19, the J gene TRBJ1-5, with a tentative D call TRBD1 (6 bases). This CDR3 spans 16 amino acids. Trimming removed 1 base from V and 1 base from J, with 11 bases in between. Germline CDR1 and CDR2: LNHDA and SQIVND (reference sequence). For the CDR3, the DNA is TGTGCCAGTAGTATAGGTGGACAGTTAAGCAATCAGCCCCAGCATTTT. It specifies CASSIGGQLSNQPQHF.

V gene TRBV11-3 combines with J gene TRBJ2-5; TRBD2 agrees at 7 bases. Trimming removed 4 bases from V and 0 bases from J; junction bases left unmatched: 2. The CDR3 totals 14 residues. Germline loops: CDR1 SGHNT, CDR2 YENEEA. Here the CDR3 DNA reads TGTGCCAGCAGCTCCCGGGGGGACCAAGAGACCCAGTACTTC. This sequence encodes CASSSRGDQETQYF.

This sequence joins TRBV28 and TRBJ1-1; D perhaps matches TRBD1 (5 bases). Germline CDR1 MDHEN, CDR2 SYDVKM. This CDR3 spans 13 amino acids. Between the trimmed V and J ends, which lost 6 bases and 3 bases, there was a span of 11 bases. CDR3 nucleotide sequence: TGTGCCAGCAGCCCGCCCAGGGACACTGAAGCTTTCTTT. It specifies CASSPPRDTEAFF. The whole variable domain, remainder taken from reference TRBV28 and TRBJ1-1, is DVKVTQSSRYLVKRTGEKVFLECVQDMDHENMFWYRQDPGLGLRLIYFSYDVKMKEKGDIPEGYSVSREKKERFSLILESASTNQTSMYLCASSPPRDTEAFFGQGTRLTVV.

This clone was found once. The chain uses TRBV6-5 and TRBJ2-1; 12 nucleotides match TRBD2. CDR3 length equals 16 residues. Trimming took 0 bases from V and 9 from J; bases not matched to a gene: 6. Germline V CDR1 and CDR2: MNHEY, SVGAGI. The CDR3 here is CASSYSGTSGSGEQFF. In DNA, the CDR3 is TGTGCCAGCAGTTACTCCGGGACTAGCGGGTCGGGTGAGCAGTTCTTC.

The chain couples TRBV27 to TRBJ1-6; D is unresolved. There are 17 residues in the CDR3. Per germline, CDR1 MNHEY and CDR2 SMNVEV (reference sequence). The ends were cut back, 0 bases at V and 9 bases at J, with 18 bases in the middle. DNA of the CDR3: TGTGCCAGCAGTTTATCCCCCTTGCCGGGTCTGGGTTCACCCCTCCACTTT. As protein: CASSLSPLPGLGSPLHF.

The rearrangement joins TRBV3-1 (or the pseudogene TRBV3-2) to TRBJ2-3; 11 bases are a match to TRBD2. There are 16 residues in the CDR3. Unmatched junction bases numbered 4, after V lost 1 base and J lost 4 bases. The germline CDR1 and CDR2 sequences are LGHDT and YNNKEL (reference sequence). The CDR3: CASSQAVAGGADTQYF. CDR3 coding DNA: TGTGCCAGCAGCCAAGCAGTAGCGGGGGGGGCAGATACGCAGTATTTT.

V and J are TRBV27 and TRBJ2-2; D possibly corresponds to TRBD2 (5 bases). The CDR3 runs 14 residues. Trimming shortened V by 5 bases and J by 2 bases, and 9 bases separated the two germline ends. The germline V gene encodes CDR1 MNHEY and CDR2 SMNVEV (reference sequence). CDR3 nucleotides: TGTGCCAGCAGTGCCCGGGGAAACACCGGGGAGCTGTTTTTT. This codes for CASSARGNTGELFF.

The rearrangement uses TRBV4-3 and TRBJ2-7; 8 bases are shared with TRBD1. V lost 6 bases, J lost 7 bases, and 8 bases stayed unmatched. Germline loops: CDR1 LGHNA, CDR2 YSLEER. The CDR3 has 13 amino acids. CDR3: CASSPDRVGEQYF. The CDR3 bases are TGCGCCAGCAGTCCGGACAGGGTAGGAGAGCAGTACTTC.

The V and J genes are TRBV7-9 and TRBJ2-6, with TRBD2 as a possible D gene (7 bases). The CDR3 runs 18 residues. Looked up from germline, CDR1 is SEHNR and CDR2 is FQNEAQ (reference sequence). Trimming pared 0 bases from V and 0 bases from J, leaving 12 bases between. In nucleotides, the CDR3 is TGTGCCAGCAGCTTAGCCGGGGGGCTAAGCTCTGGGGCCAACGTCCTGACTTTC. Translated: CASSLAGGLSSGANVLTF.

The chain recombines TRBV28 with TRBJ1-6; 10 bases map to TRBD1. V was pared by 3 bases and J by 7 bases, with 3 bases of the junction left unmatched. The CDR3 totals 15 residues. Germline CDR1 reads MDHEN; CDR2 reads SYDVKM. CDR3 bases: TGTGCCAGCAGTTTTGTGACAGGGGGCAATTCACCCCTCCACTTT. It codes for CASSFVTGGNSPLHF.

This clone was counted a few times. The rearrangement joins TRBV19 to TRBJ2-1, with 8 nucleotides matching TRBD1. The J segment lost 6 bases and the V segment lost 3 bases, leaving 7 bases of the junction unmatched. The CDR3 is 15 residues long. From germline, CDR1 is LNHDA and CDR2 SQIVND (reference sequence). Here the CDR3 reads CASSMITGGFNEQFF. The CDR3 coding sequence is TGTGCCAGTAGTATGATAACAGGGGGATTCAATGAGCAGTTCTTC.

This sequence joins TRBV15 and TRBJ1-5; 10 positions match TRBD1. This CDR3 contains 16 residues. Per the germline V gene, CDR1 is LNHNV and CDR2 is YYDKDF (reference sequence). V was clipped by 0 bases and J by 7 bases; unmatched bases: 6. This CDR3 reads CATSRDRDRGKQPQHF. CDR3 DNA: TGTGCCACCAGCAGAGATAGGGACAGGGGAAAACAGCCCCAGCATTTT.

This clone turned up a few times. The chain's CDR3 is CASSAGTSGSYEQYF. The DNA for the CDR3 is TGTGCCAGCAGCGCCGGGACTAGCGGCTCCTACGAGCAGTACTTC. V usage is TRBV9 and J usage is TRBJ2-7; TRBD2 agrees at 11 bases. The length of the CDR3 is 15 residues. V gave up 3 bases and J gave up 0 bases; unmatched junction bases: 2. Germline CDR1 is SGDLS and CDR2 is YYNGEE.

The gene calls are TRBV5-1 and TRBJ2-2, with 11 bases lining up with TRBD2. Trimming took 0 bases from V and 6 from J; bases not matched to a gene: 10. The CDR3 covers 18 residues. CDR1 is SGHRS and CDR2 is YFSETQ in the germline V gene. CDR3 in DNA: TGCGCCAGCAGCTTGGCCTCCAATAGCGGGGGGGCCGCCGGGGAGCTGTTTTTT. Protein product: CASSLASNSGGAAGELFF.

This clone was observed a handful of times. The chain couples TRBV2 to TRBJ1-5, with D perhaps TRBD1 (6 bases). V was shortened by 7 bases and J by 0 bases, with 19 bases between the two germline ends. Per the germline V gene, CDR1 is SNHLY and CDR2 is FYNNEI. There are 17 residues in the CDR3. CDR3 sequence: CASTPGGGARSNQPQHF. In DNA form, the CDR3 reads TGTGCCAGCACCCCCGGTGGGGGGGCGCGTAGCAATCAGCCCCAGCATTTT.

The genes are TRBV15 and TRBJ2-5; 7 nucleotides agree with TRBD2. V lost 3 bases, J lost 7 bases, and 11 bases stayed unmatched. The CDR3 totals 15 residues. Germline CDR1 reads LNHNV; CDR2 reads YYDKDF (reference sequence). DNA of the CDR3: TGTGCCACCAGCAGGTGGGAGGGTGGGGATACGACCCAGTACTTC. Amino acid sequence: CATSRWEGGDTTQYF.

The genes are TRBV9 and TRBJ2-5, with D unclear. The V gene lost 4 bases and the J gene lost 2 bases, with 15 bases spanning the gap. The germline V gene encodes CDR1 SGDLS and CDR2 YYNGEE. This CDR3 is built from 15 residues. DNA of the CDR3: TGTGCCAGCAGCCCCATGACTCTACGACAAGAGACCCAGTACTTC. This encodes CASSPMTLRQETQYF.